These T cell receptor beta chains were read from a single sample in a study of T-cell memory formation after mild COVID-19. TCRdb re-analysed the 5' RACE reads in MiXCR, keeping a single row per CDR3 protein. The sample contains over 350,000 distinct CDR3 sequences, roughly 15% of which appear only once. Source material: PBMCs or a T cell subset sorted from them (not recorded which). The receptors shown here come from a young man who had mild COVID-19 (a few samples of this study predate the infection). Cell type and time point are not known. Both conserved end residues are part of each CDR3. The D gene is left open where the match is weak. Some rows mark clone size as missing; the rest say once, few, many or name a class of expanded clone.

clone size: many; V gene: TRBV24-1; J gene: TRBJ2-1; D gene: TRBD1; CDR3 length: 15; CDR3 protein: CATSAATGVYNEQFF; CDR3 DNA: TGTGCCACCAGTGCCGCGACAGGGGTTTACAATGAGCAGTTCTTC
clone size: .; V gene: TRBV9; J gene: TRBJ1-4; D gene: .; CDR3 length: 13; CDR3 protein: CASSVDPGAILFF; CDR3 DNA: TGTGCCAGCAGCGTGGACCCAGGGGCTATACTGTTTTTT
clone size: .; V gene: TRBV9; J gene: TRBJ2-1; D gene: TRBD2; CDR3 length: 15; CDR3 protein: CASSTSGGIYNEQFF; CDR3 DNA: TGTGCCAGCAGCACGAGCGGGGGGATCTACAATGAGCAGTTCTTC
clone size: .; V gene: TRBV20-1; J gene: TRBJ1-2; D gene: TRBD1; CDR3 length: 13; CDR3 protein: CSARDQGAGGYTF; CDR3 DNA: TGCAGTGCTAGAGATCAGGGGGCGGGAGGCTACACCTTC
clone size: few; V gene: TRBV6-5; J gene: TRBJ2-2; D gene: .; CDR3 length: 15; CDR3 protein: CASSQTTLGTGELFF; CDR3 DNA: TGTGCCAGCAGTCAGACTACTTTGGGCACCGGGGAGCTGTTTTTT
clone size: few; V gene: TRBV14; J gene: TRBJ2-2; D gene: TRBD2; CDR3 length: 16; CDR3 protein: CASSRTGGSNTGELFF; CDR3 DNA: TGTGCCAGCAGCCGAACCGGGGGGAGTAACACCGGGGAGCTGTTTTTT
clone size: .; V gene: TRBV7-2; J gene: TRBJ2-2; D gene: .; CDR3 length: 15; CDR3 protein: CASSLELVGPGELFF; CDR3 DNA: TGTGCCAGCAGCTTAGAGTTAGTAGGTCCCGGGGAGCTGTTTTTT
clone size: few; V gene: TRBV29-1; J gene: TRBJ2-2; D gene: .; CDR3 length: 13; CDR3 protein: CSGVGSNTGELFF; CDR3 DNA: TGCAGCGGAGTGGGGTCGAACACCGGGGAGCTGTTTTTT
clone size: .; V gene: TRBV12-3/TRBV12-4; J gene: TRBJ2-2; D gene: .; CDR3 length: 16; CDR3 protein: CASSRGVEGWTGELFF; CDR3 DNA: TGTGCCAGCAGTCGAGGGGTCGAGGGATGGACCGGGGAGCTGTTTTTT
clone size: .; V gene: TRBV7-8; J gene: TRBJ2-5; D gene: .; CDR3 length: 14; CDR3 protein: CASSLGVGRETQYF; CDR3 DNA: TGTGCCAGCAGCTTAGGAGTGGGCAGGGAGACCCAGTACTTC
clone size: many; V gene: TRBV5-1; J gene: TRBJ2-1; D gene: .; CDR3 length: 15; CDR3 protein: CASSLGTGPTNEQFF; CDR3 DNA: TGCGCCAGCAGCTTGGGGACTGGCCCTACGAATGAGCAGTTCTTC
clone size: .; V gene: TRBV7-9; J gene: TRBJ2-3; D gene: .; CDR3 length: 11; CDR3 protein: CASGQGDTQYF; CDR3 DNA: TGTGCCAGCGGCCAGGGAGATACGCAGTATTTT
clone size: few; V gene: TRBV7-2; J gene: TRBJ2-3; D gene: TRBD2; CDR3 length: 15; CDR3 protein: CASRPTSPLGDTQYF; CDR3 DNA: TGTGCCAGCAGGCCGACTAGCCCGCTTGGGGATACGCAGTATTTT
clone size: .; V gene: TRBV7-3; J gene: TRBJ2-1; D gene: .; CDR3 length: 17; CDR3 protein: CASSLDPTARPYNEQFF; CDR3 DNA: TGTGCCAGCAGCTTAGACCCGACAGCTAGACCCTACAATGAGCAGTTCTTC
clone size: few; V gene: TRBV5-1; J gene: TRBJ2-3; D gene: .; CDR3 length: 14; CDR3 protein: CASSSFPGKVTQYF; CDR3 DNA: TGCGCCAGCAGCTCTTTCCCGGGAAAAGTTACGCAGTATTTT
clone size: .; V gene: TRBV6-1; J gene: TRBJ1-1; D gene: .; CDR3 length: 15; CDR3 protein: CASSEVVAGLLGAFF; CDR3 DNA: TGTGCCAGCAGTGAAGTGGTGGCAGGGCTTCTAGGAGCTTTCTTT
clone size: .; V gene: TRBV7-3; J gene: TRBJ1-1; D gene: .; CDR3 length: 15; CDR3 protein: CASSPNGVTNTEAFF; CDR3 DNA: TGTGCCAGCAGCCCGAACGGGGTCACGAACACTGAAGCTTTCTTT
clone size: few; V gene: TRBV20-1; J gene: TRBJ2-1; D gene: TRBD2; CDR3 length: 13; CDR3 protein: CSAGSGGRREQFF; CDR3 DNA: TGCAGTGCTGGTAGCGGGGGGCGCAGGGAGCAGTTCTTC
clone size: .; V gene: TRBV9; J gene: TRBJ2-3; D gene: .; CDR3 length: 18; CDR3 protein: CASSVATSSEGLTDTQYF; CDR3 DNA: TGTGCCAGCAGCGTAGCTACCAGCTCAGAAGGACTCACAGATACGCAGTATTTT
clone size: few; V gene: TRBV5-4; J gene: TRBJ2-1; D gene: .; CDR3 length: 12; CDR3 protein: CASSLEAGEQFF; CDR3 DNA: TGTGCCAGCAGCTTGGAGGCAGGGGAGCAGTTCTTC
clone size: .; V gene: TRBV4-3; J gene: TRBJ1-4; D gene: TRBD1; CDR3 length: 14; CDR3 protein: CASSQETGDEKLFF; CDR3 DNA: TGCGCCAGCAGCCAAGAAACAGGGGACGAAAAACTGTTTTTT
clone size: .; V gene: TRBV3-1; J gene: TRBJ1-2; D gene: TRBD1; CDR3 length: 13; CDR3 protein: CASSLQRQGDPAF; CDR3 DNA: TGTGCCAGCAGCCTGCAACGACAGGGGGACCCTGCCTTC
clone size: .; V gene: TRBV12-3/TRBV12-4; J gene: TRBJ2-3; D gene: TRBD2; CDR3 length: 18; CDR3 protein: CASSSIRRGEHLRDTQYF; CDR3 DNA: TGTGCCAGCAGCTCGATCCGTCGGGGGGAACACTTGCGAGATACGCAGTATTTT
clone size: .; V gene: TRBV3-1; J gene: TRBJ2-1; D gene: TRBD2; CDR3 length: 14; CDR3 protein: CASSPRTSGGHRVF; CDR3 DNA: TGTGCCAGCAGCCCTCGGACTAGCGGGGGGCACAGGGTCTTC
clone size: many; V gene: TRBV7-9; J gene: TRBJ1-5; D gene: TRBD1; CDR3 length: 14; CDR3 protein: CASSQTGVDQPQHF; CDR3 DNA: TGTGCCAGCAGCCAGACAGGGGTAGATCAGCCCCAGCATTTT
clone size: few; V gene: TRBV28; J gene: TRBJ1-2; D gene: .; CDR3 length: 12; CDR3 protein: CASSFSPRGYTF; CDR3 DNA: TGTGCCAGCAGTTTCTCTCCTCGGGGCTACACCTTC
clone size: few; V gene: TRBV7-9; J gene: TRBJ1-4; D gene: TRBD1; CDR3 length: 15; CDR3 protein: CASSKNRGENEKLFF; CDR3 DNA: TGTGCCAGCAGCAAAAACAGGGGGGAAAATGAAAAACTGTTTTTT
clone size: few; V gene: TRBV3-1; J gene: TRBJ1-2; D gene: TRBD1; CDR3 length: 15; CDR3 protein: CASSQGQWANYGYTF; CDR3 DNA: TGTGCCAGCAGCCAGGGACAGTGGGCTAACTATGGCTACACCTTC
clone size: few; V gene: TRBV5-1; J gene: TRBJ2-2; D gene: TRBD2; CDR3 length: 18; CDR3 protein: CASSGGVAGQHRGAHAFF; CDR3 DNA: TGCGCCAGCAGTGGGGGAGTAGCGGGCCAACACCGGGGAGCGCATGCGTTTTTT
clone size: few; V gene: TRBV7-3; J gene: TRBJ2-3; D gene: .; CDR3 length: 17; CDR3 protein: CASSLKGEGVGAGRQYF; CDR3 DNA: TGTGCCAGCAGCTTAAAAGGGGAGGGGGTTGGAGCGGGGCGCCAGTATTTT
clone size: .; V gene: TRBV2; J gene: TRBJ2-6; D gene: .; CDR3 length: 13; CDR3 protein: CASRMSGANVLTF; CDR3 DNA: TGTGCCAGCAGAATGTCTGGGGCCAACGTCCTGACTTTC
clone size: .; V gene: TRBV7-2; J gene: TRBJ2-1; D gene: TRBD1; CDR3 length: 15; CDR3 protein: CASSHRGDFYNEQFF; CDR3 DNA: TGTGCCAGCAGCCACAGGGGGGACTTCTACAATGAGCAGTTCTTC
clone size: .; V gene: TRBV6-2/TRBV6-3; J gene: TRBJ2-7; D gene: TRBD2; CDR3 length: 14; CDR3 protein: CASGQGLAIGEQYF; CDR3 DNA: TGTGCCAGCGGGCAGGGACTAGCGATCGGCGAGCAGTACTTC
clone size: .; V gene: TRBV19; J gene: TRBJ2-7; D gene: .; CDR3 length: 12; CDR3 protein: CASSDTSYEQYF; CDR3 DNA: TGTGCCAGTAGCGACACCAGTTACGAGCAGTACTTC
clone size: few; V gene: TRBV7-3; J gene: TRBJ2-5; D gene: TRBD2; CDR3 length: 16; CDR3 protein: CASSPGLAGVQETQYF; CDR3 DNA: TGTGCCAGCAGCCCGGGACTAGCGGGGGTTCAAGAGACCCAGTACTTC